The 14 T cell receptor beta chains below were found in one sample sequenced in a study of cytomegalovirus exposure and HLA in healthy donors. The table came from immunoSEQ multiplex PCR; TCRdb's copy has only in-frame clones and leaves some out. The sample shows 260,000 or so clones, roughly 91% of them seen only once. Sequencing was done on a sample of PBMCs. These receptors all stem from a woman aged 30 to 39 in good health and CMV-seronegative.

This clone appeared once. The rearrangement links TRBV11-3 to TRBJ2-1, with D possibly being TRBD1 (6 bases). The CDR3 has 14 residues. Deletions cut 4 bases from V and 14 bases from J, with 21 bases between. The germline gives CDR1 SGHNT, CDR2 YENEEA. The CDR3 loop is CASSSPQGHPNEFF. DNA of the CDR3: TGTGCCAGCAGCTCGCCCCAGGGACACCCAAACGAGTTCTTC.

The chain has TRBV6-6 and TRBJ2-3, with 7 nucleotides matching TRBD1. The CDR3 covers 15 residues. V lost 2 bases to trimming and J lost 4 bases; unmatched junction nucleotides: 6. Germline V gene lookup returns CDR1 MNHNY and CDR2 SVGAGI (reference sequence). The CDR3 coding sequence is TGTGCCAGCAGTTACCCACAGGGGCGGGCAGATACGCAGTATTTT. Protein product: CASSYPQGRADTQYF.

The chain recombines TRBV13 with TRBJ2-1; 9 nucleotides line up with TRBD2. V lost 5 bases and J lost 7; bases outside the gene matches: 9. Germline V lookup: CDR1 PRHDT, CDR2 FYEKMQ (reference sequence). This CDR3 contains 15 residues. The CDR3 DNA follows: TGTGCCAGCAGCAATAGCGGGAGAGGTGGGAATGAGCAGTTCTTC. It specifies CASSNSGRGGNEQFF.

The chain couples TRBV19 to TRBJ2-5, with D perhaps matching TRBD1 (6 bases). This CDR3 region has 13 residues. Germline values: CDR1 LNHDA, CDR2 SQIVND (reference sequence). V was shortened by 9 bases and J by 5 bases, with 16 bases between the two germline ends. The CDR3 is CASAIQGWETQYF. Here the CDR3 DNA reads TGTGCCAGCGCTATTCAGGGGTGGGAGACCCAGTACTTC.

In this sample, this clone turned up once. The chain carries TRBV27 and TRBJ2-7, with 8 nucleotides matching TRBD1. This CDR3 spans 15 amino acids. V lost 5 bases, J lost 4 bases, and 10 bases stayed unmatched. From germline, CDR1 is MNHEY and CDR2 SMNVEV (reference sequence). CDR3 DNA sequence: TGTGCCAGCAGTCGGGACAGGTTACGAATATACGAGCAGTACTTC. Translated: CASSRDRLRIYEQYF.

V usage is TRBV5-6 and J usage is TRBJ2-5; 8 positions agree with TRBD2. The CDR3 spans 16 residues. From germline, CDR1 is SGHDT and CDR2 YYEEEE. Trimming at V came to 4 bases and at J to 4 bases, leaving 12 bases not matched to a gene. CDR3 nucleotide sequence: TGTGCCAGCAGCCCCATTAGCGGGAATCGGGGAGAGACCCAGTACTTC. It translates to CASSPISGNRGETQYF. Variable domain in full (rest from reference TRBV5-6 and TRBJ2-5): DAGVTQSPTHLIKTRGQQVTLRCSPKSGHDTVSWYQQALGQGPQFIFQYYEEEERQRGNFPDRFSGHQFPNYSSELNVNALLLGDSALYLCASSPISGNRGETQYFGPGTRLLVL.

This chain connects TRBV28 to TRBJ1-4; D is uncertain. V lost 7 bases to trimming and J lost 5 bases, with 17 bases between them. There are 15 residues in the CDR3. CDR1 and CDR2 (germline): MDHEN, SYDVKM. This chain's CDR3 is CASTLRRGLNEKLFF. The DNA of the CDR3 is TGTGCCAGCACCTTAAGAAGAGGGCTGAATGAAAAACTGTTTTTT.

The chain has TRBV4-1 and TRBJ2-7, with TRBD1 matching over 9 bases. V shed 3 bases and J 4 bases; nucleotides not matched to a gene: 4. Germline V gene data show CDR1 as MGHRA and CDR2 as YSYEKL. The CDR3 consists of 14 residues. The DNA of the CDR3 is TGCGCCAGCAGCCATGGGACAGGGTTTTACGAGCAGTACTTC. It is translated as CASSHGTGFYEQYF.

V usage is TRBV28 and J usage is TRBJ1-2; no firm D call. The V gene's germline CDR1 is MDHEN and CDR2 SYDVKM. V was pared by 1 base and J by 4 bases, with 7 bases between. There are 13 residues in the CDR3. The CDR3 DNA follows: TGTGCCAGCAGTTTATCAGCCCCCTATGGCTACACCTTC. This translates into CASSLSAPYGYTF.

The gene calls are TRBV4-2 and TRBJ2-2, with 7 bases that match TRBD2. CDR1 LGHNA and CDR2 YNFKEQ come from the germline V gene. The CDR3 length is 18 residues. The V segment lost 0 bases and the J segment 5 bases; nucleotides outside the gene matches: 12. CDR3 protein: CASSQEGPSGLITGELFF. The CDR3 nucleotides are TGTGCCAGCAGCCAAGAGGGGCCTAGCGGCTTAATTACCGGGGAGCTGTTTTTT.

Comment on this clone: The identical CDR3 is also encoded by other nucleotide sequences in the sample. The chain links TRBV5-1 to TRBJ2-5, with D perhaps matching TRBD2 (6 bases). CDR3 length: 13 residues. Between the trimmed V and J ends, which lost 0 bases and 3 bases, there was a span of 6 bases. The V gene's germline CDR1 is SGHRS and CDR2 YFSETQ. This CDR3 reads CASSLGGEETQYF. The CDR3 coding sequence is TGCGCCAGCAGCTTGGGGGGGGAAGAGACCCAGTACTTC.

A single count supports this clone. The chain has TRBV27 and TRBJ1-5; 8 nucleotides match TRBD1. The V gene's germline CDR1 is MNHEY and CDR2 SMNVEV (reference sequence). The CDR3 extends over 16 amino acids. J lost 2 bases, V lost 5 bases, and 8 bases had no gene match. For the CDR3, the DNA is TGTGCCAGCAGTCCCAGGGGGCTCTCTGGCAATCAGCCCCAGCATTTT. This encodes CASSPRGLSGNQPQHF.

The chain links TRBV5-5 to TRBJ2-7; 7 nucleotides line up with TRBD1. Germline CDR1 is SGHKS and CDR2 is YYEKEE (reference sequence). Unmatched junction bases numbered 9, after V lost 5 bases and J lost 4 bases. The CDR3 loop spans 14 amino acids. The CDR3 nucleotides are TGTGCCAGCAGTTTCACAGGGGACCGGTACGAGCAGTACTTC. This codes for CASSFTGDRYEQYF.

The gene calls are TRBV27 and TRBJ2-2; TRBD2 is a possible D gene (5 bases). V lost 6 bases to trimming and J lost 8 bases, with 19 bases between them. The CDR3 contains 15 residues. The germline V gene has CDR1 MNHEY and CDR2 SMNVEV (reference sequence). The CDR3 sequence is CASSPPGSLVGELFF. The CDR3 nucleotides read TGTGCCAGCAGCCCCCCGGGAAGTCTTGTAGGGGAGCTGTTTTTT.